This entry lists 10 T cell receptor beta chains sequenced from one sample in a study of T cell responses to AZD1222 COVID-19 vaccine. Profiled with immunoSEQ multiplex PCR; TCRdb holds only in-frame clones, not every one. The sample includes approximately 200,000 clones, approximately 86% of them seen just once. Sequencing used peripheral blood, obtained on day 0 of AZD1222 vaccination. The receptors were sampled from an adult in good health.

The rearrangement joins TRBV5-5 to TRBJ1-6; 9 bases map to TRBD1. Per germline, CDR1 SGHKS and CDR2 YYEKEE (reference sequence). Trimming at V came to 3 bases and at J to 10 bases, leaving 5 bases not matched to a gene. The CDR3 covers 14 residues. In DNA form, the CDR3 reads TGTGCCAGCAGCTCCCTGACAGGGGGATCACCCCTCCACTTT. The encoded protein is CASSSLTGGSPLHF.

The chain recombines TRBV6-5 with TRBJ1-1; no firm D call. The CDR3 is made up of 13 amino acids. Germline V lookup: CDR1 MNHEY, CDR2 SVGAGI. Trimming took off 7 bases at V and 6 bases at J, with 15 bases between the two ends. The CDR3 region is CASTSSERPEAFF. The CDR3 region has the DNA TGTGCCAGCACCTCTAGTGAGAGGCCTGAAGCTTTCTTT.

The CDR3 sequence is CASSGGSSGNTIYF. Written as DNA, the CDR3 is TGTGCCAGCAGTGGCGGGAGTTCTGGAAACACCATATATTTT. The chain joins TRBV2 to TRBJ1-3; D not certain. Looked up from germline, CDR1 is SNHLY and CDR2 is FYNNEI. Trimming took off 4 bases at V and 1 base at J, with 8 bases between the two ends. This CDR3 spans 14 amino acids.

This clone was seen a handful of times. The rearrangement joins TRBV6-1 to TRBJ1-5; D possibly corresponds to TRBD1 (6 bases). With 2 bases removed from V and 3 bases from J, the gap between germline ends came to 20 bases. Germline CDR1 reads MNHNS; CDR2 reads SASEGT. This CDR3 has 18 amino acids. The CDR3 sequence: CASSEPGRWTATNQPQHF. CDR3 DNA: TGTGCCAGCAGTGAACCGGGTCGTTGGACAGCTACCAATCAGCCCCAGCATTTT.

Here the CDR3 reads CASSIPGQGSNQPQHF. CDR3 bases: TGTGCCAGTAGTATCCCCGGCCAGGGGAGTAATCAGCCCCAGCATTTT. The gene calls are TRBV19 and TRBJ1-5; tentative D call: TRBD1 (6 bases). Germline-derived CDR1 and CDR2 are LNHDA and SQIVND (reference sequence). The V and J ends lost 3 bases and 4 bases respectively, with 16 bases between them. The CDR3 is made up of 16 amino acids.

The J gene is TRBJ2-1, the V gene TRBV5-4; the D gene is possibly TRBD2 (6 bases). The CDR3 extends over 16 amino acids. The V gene lost 4 bases and the J gene lost 0 bases, with 14 bases spanning the gap. Germline V gene sequence: CDR1 SGHNT, CDR2 YYREEE (reference sequence). The CDR3 here is CASSRGTQSSYNEQFF. The CDR3 DNA is TGTGCCAGCAGCCGAGGGACTCAAAGCTCCTACAATGAGCAGTTCTTC.

The V and J genes are TRBV6-4 and TRBJ2-1; maybe TRBD1 (7 bases). With 0 bases removed from V and 6 bases from J, the gap between germline ends came to 15 bases. The CDR3 is 16 amino acids. Germline-derived CDR1 and CDR2 are MRHNA and SNTAGT. The CDR3 nucleotides are TGTGCCAGCAGTGACTCGACTAGGGGGCCCCGCAATGAGCAGTTCTTC. This translates into CASSDSTRGPRNEQFF.

V and J are TRBV7-6 and TRBJ1-2, with 7 bases identical to TRBD1. This CDR3 region has 12 residues. Unmatched junction bases numbered 2, after V lost 5 bases and J lost 5 bases. The germline CDR1 and CDR2 sequences are SGHVS and FNYEAQ. The CDR3 spells CASSQGEYGYTF. Written as DNA, the CDR3 is TGTGCCAGCAGCCAGGGGGAATATGGCTACACCTTC.

The CDR3 coding sequence is TGTGCCACCAGTGATTTCACCAGCGGGGAGAACAATGAGCAGTTCTTC. Translation: CATSDFTSGENNEQFF. V is TRBV24-1 and J is TRBJ2-1, with 7 bases identical to TRBD2. J lost 5 bases, V lost 1 base, and 7 bases had no gene match. This CDR3 contains 16 residues. Per the germline V gene, CDR1 is KGHDR and CDR2 is SFDVKD.

V and J are TRBV6-5 and TRBJ2-4, with D tentatively TRBD1 or TRBD2 (5 bases each). This CDR3 has 13 residues. CDR1 and CDR2 from the germline V gene are MNHEY and SVGAGI. V gave up 2 bases and J gave up 6 bases, with 8 bases separating them. Here the CDR3 reads CASSYPGTNIQYF. The DNA for the CDR3 is TGTGCCAGCAGTTACCCCGGGACAAACATTCAGTACTTC.